These T cell receptor beta chains were read from a single sample in a study of ipilimumab plus nivolumab after autologous stem cell transplantation. Assay used: immunoSEQ multiplex PCR; TCRdb lists only in-frame clones, some missing. Among tens of thousands of clones listed, roughly 92% were seen once. This material consisted of PBMCs, taken in a trial of ipilimumab plus nivolumab as post-transplant consolidation. Receptors were obtained from a male donor with multiple myeloma. The conserved cysteine and the conserved F or W are not part of the CDR3 here.

>TRBV28|10
ASSFQGAPAF
>TRBV4-3|15
ASSLQVLGSNTGELF
>TRBV11-2|12
ASSLSRGRAEAF
>TRBV5-4|11
ASSPDLGRKLF
>TRBV28|13
ASSLVGESYNEQF
>TRBV7-6|10
ASSFPGKTQY
>TRBV29-1|10
SVASGSNEQF
>TRBV27|13
ASSTRGPSSYEQY
>TRBV4-3|12
ASSQQTGDHEQY
>TRBV5-6|16
ASSRRYGQGGLNTEAF
>TRBV27|11
ASSPGQEYGYT
>TRBV7-3|12
ASSLDGGQETQY
>TRBV7-2|11
ASSLDGGLEAF
>TRBV29-1|13
SVGQKRGEGEKLF
>TRBV19|10
ASSIRRGGYT
>TRBV5-1|13
ASSNTGNSGNTIY
>TRBV7-2|13
ASSETSGIWSEQY
>TRBV11-2|9
ASSLAGELF
>TRBV18|15
ASSLRQGSSGANVLT
>TRBV5-1|13
ASSLLAGDTGELF
>TRBV4-2|17
ASSQGLAGGSTYSYEQY
>TRBV13|12
ASSSGRSWEKLF
>TRBV4-3|11
ASSGSIRETQY
>TRBV6-6|11
ASSSGQRYGYT